Sequencing of this TCR beta chain was carried out in a study of blood T cell repertoires in COVID-19. Study-level information: Some COVID-19 samples were acute and others convalescent; all came from the United States, Italy and Spain.

This CDR3 comprises 16 residues. Germline loops: CDR1 MNHNS, CDR2 SASEGT. V lost 3 bases and J lost 5, with 19 bases in between. TCRdb's copy holds only in-frame clones and misses some; the assay was immunoSEQ multiplex PCR. The sample has 400,000 to 450,000 clones, about 90% seen once; the top ten hold more than 0.7%. The J gene is TRBJ1-2, the V gene TRBV6-1, with a possible D match to TRBD1 (6 bases). The sequence came from a man aged 18 to 29 with COVID-19, enrolled during active disease. The source material was peripheral blood. The CDR3 DNA follows: TGTGCCAGCAGTGATCCGTCTACAACAGGGAGTTATGGCTACACCTTC. Translated: CASSDPSTTGSYGYTF.